This T cell receptor (beta chain) originates from a study of T-cell memory formation after mild COVID-19. This clonotype was seen a handful of times. This CDR3 has 20 amino acids. CDR1 is MGHDK and CDR2 is SYGVNS in the germline V gene. V was pared by 1 base and J by 2 bases, with 24 bases between. MiXCR, applied by TCRdb to the 5' RACE reads, yields one record per CDR3 protein. This table has almost 550,000 distinct CDR3 sequences, just over 20% appearing once. The origin of this receptor is an adult woman who had mild COVID-19 (a few samples of this study predate the infection). Cell type and time point are not known. The J gene is TRBJ2-1, the V gene TRBV25-1, with a possible D match to TRBD1 (6 bases). Sequencing was performed on PBMCs or a T cell subset sorted from them (not recorded which). The CDR3 sequence is CASSEFQGQAGRGAYNEQFF. The DNA of the CDR3 is TGTGCCAGCAGTGAATTTCAGGGACAAGCCGGGCGCGGAGCCTACAATGAGCAGTTCTTC.